This record looks at one T cell receptor beta chain sequence and its context. It has no known antigen specificity. One base away there is no much larger clone; base qualities are not given. The donors were healthy, HIV-negative adults who had no recently reported acute infections or vaccinations. Every donor was a Caucasian adult living in Nashville, Tennessee, USA. Magnetic negative selection was used to enrich CD4+ T cells, after which naive cells were positively selected on CD45RA and the negative fraction became the memory subset. Blood was collected by leukapheresis, and PBMCs were isolated by Ficoll-Histopaque density gradient centrifugation and then cryopreserved in liquid nitrogen vapor phase. Analytical flow cytometry was used to check the purity and quantity of each magnetically sorted T cell population. Each sorted fraction had its genomic DNA isolated and then quantified by UV absorbance on a Nanodrop 2000c.

This sample stems from a study of shared clonotypes between healthy human individuals (dated by TCRdb to 2018 to 2021). For context, the study as a whole: A few men and a couple of women, aged 18 to 49 years, made up the cohort. Per donor, three plates each were used for CD4 naive and CD4 memory, two for CD8 naive, and one for CD8 memory. To estimate repertoire size and how much clonotypes are shared between individuals, the study performed deep sequencing of blood TCR repertoires from roughly five healthy adults. To increase sequencing depth and limit assay-specific biases, different laboratories used diverse techniques to prepare libraries and sequence TCR repertoires. Between about 0.8 and 9 billion PBMCs per donor were obtained by leukapheresis.

TCR CDR3 regions were amplified from genomic DNA by multiplex PCR using the deep immunoSEQ assay. Extracted genomic DNA from each cell subset was distributed evenly across all wells of several immunoSEQ 96-well plates, and each plate was treated as a replicate. For sorted subsets, around 200 ng genomic DNA, equal to some 28,000 T cell genomes, was loaded into each replicate PCR. Purified libraries were quantified with a Qubit 3.0 fluorometer, sized on a Bioanalyzer 2100, and re-quantified with the KAPA Library Quantification kit. Every immunoSEQ 96-well plate was sequenced on a separate single-read 150-cycle Illumina NextSeq 550 flow cell. In the paper's pipeline: The immunoSEQ output contained only junctional sequences without quality scores, so filtering could not match that applied to full-length reads. Sequences were annotated with PyIR, a Python wrapper for IgBLAST v1.9, using IMGT germline references to assign V/J genes and CDR3. Reads with weak V/J assignments (E-value above 1e-6), missing CDR3, stop codons, out-of-frame junctions, or ambiguous translated residues were removed. V3J clonotypes were defined as sequences sharing an identical inferred V gene, J gene, and CDR3 amino acid sequence. The percentage overlap between two repertoires was calculated by dividing the number of shared unique clonotypes by the size of the smaller repertoire. Repertoire richness was assessed with RTK rarefaction, the Chao1 estimator, and Recon v2.1 estimates of unobserved clonotypes. OLGA was used to compute generation probabilities for all TCRbeta clonotypes that the gDNA method yielded from four donors. What TCRdb holds here is the immuneACCESS table cut down to in-frame rearrangements. Part of the clones is not present; checked against another copy, under half of the missing clones reflect an unresolved V gene, and the others are unexplained. For V, J and clone size, that table is used; D and trimming come from the DNA. The sample table contains roughly 2.5 million clones; only one count was recorded for approximately 94% of them. Roughly 0.14% of the sample lies in the top ten.

Measured from the cysteine to the phenylalanine, the CDR3 is 19 residues long. CDR3 DNA is the only sequence kept; it has 57 bases, read in frame from the first base. V is cut back by 5 bases and J by 0 bases, with 11 bases in the junction unmatched. CDR1 and CDR2, per the germline V gene, are SGHAT and FQNNGV. The paper's findings and limits, for the study overall: Naive subsets generally had larger estimated clonotype richness than memory subsets did. Compared with non-shared clonotypes, the clonotypes found in all four sorted-subset donors had higher generation probabilities. Rarefaction of sorted-subset datasets indicated incomplete sequencing despite the large sequencing depth. Because the study included only a small number of donors, the genetic and exposure-history diversity represented was limited. Pairwise subsampling indicated that sequencing depth was expected to affect the degree of clonotype sharing among donors. Across several donors, around 5% of naive CD4, more than 3% of naive CD8, roughly 2.3% of memory CD4, and over 0.35% of memory CD8 clonotypes were shared. Sampling was limited to blood, and TCR repertoires in tissue likely differ from TCR repertoires in blood.

The chain is made from TRBV11-2 and TRBJ2-4, with 12 junctional bases fitting TRBD2. Input material: naive CD4+ T cells sorted from blood. The meaning of the sample's cell subset or site label: CD45RA+ positively selected. The TCR comes from a man in his late teens or twenties in good health. Read as DNA, the sequence is TGTGCCAGCAGCCGATCCGGGACTAGCGGGTACCTAGCCAAAAACATTCAGTACTTC. Its coded protein is CASSRSGTSGYLAKNIQYF. Supplemented by the reference TRBV11-2 and TRBJ2-4 proteins around the CDR3, the complete variable domain is EAGVAQSPRYKIIEKRQSVAFWCNPISGHATLYWYQQILGQGPKLLIQFQNNGVVDDSQLPKDRFSAERLKGVDSTLKIQPAKLEDSAVYLCASSRSGTSGYLAKNIQYFGAGTRLSVL.